Listed below are T cell receptor beta chains from one sample, sequenced in a study of beta chain features in type 1 diabetes. TCRdb's table, derived via immunoSEQ multiplex PCR, lists solely in-frame clones and lacks some. The sample includes under 300,000 clones, 25% to 30% seen only once; the top ten take around 4%. The sequencing sample was made of central memory CD4+ T cells from blood. The receptors were gathered from a man younger than 45 in good health. Both conserved end residues are part of each CDR3. D genes are given only for firm matches. Size is omitted from some rows. Given values are once, few, many or a class for expanded clones.

size: -; V: TRBV28; J: TRBJ2-7; D: TRBD1; DNA: TGTGCCAGCAGTTCGACGACAGGGAGCTCCTACGAGCAGTACTTC; CDR3: CASSSTTGSSYEQYF
size: few; V: TRBV4-3; J: TRBJ2-1; D: -; DNA: TGCGCCAGCAGCCAAGATTCAAGCAGTCATGAGCAGTTCTTC; CDR3: CASSQDSSSHEQFF
size: -; V: TRBV6-1; J: TRBJ2-3; D: TRBD2; DNA: TGTGCCAGCAGTGAGATAGCGGGGAAACGAGATACGCAGTATTTT; CDR3: CASSEIAGKRDTQYF
size: -; V: TRBV11-3; J: TRBJ2-6; D: TRBD1; DNA: TGTGCCAGCAGCCCTGGGACAGGGGGCGCTGGGGCCAACGTCCTGACTTTC; CDR3: CASSPGTGGAGANVLTF
size: few; V: TRBV6-6; J: TRBJ1-5; D: TRBD1; DNA: TGTGCCAGCAGCGATAAGGACAGGCTAAATCAGCCCCAGCATTTT; CDR3: CASSDKDRLNQPQHF
size: few; V: TRBV10-3; J: TRBJ2-1; D: TRBD2; DNA: TGTGCCATCAGTGAGTCGGGACTAGCGTCCTCCTACAATGAGCAGTTCTTC; CDR3: CAISESGLASSYNEQFF
size: -; V: TRBV11-2; J: TRBJ2-1; D: TRBD2; DNA: TGTGCCAGCAGCTCACGACTAGCGGGAGTTCACAATGAGCAGTTCTTC; CDR3: CASSSRLAGVHNEQFF
size: -; V: TRBV7-2; J: TRBJ1-2; D: -; DNA: TGTGCCAGCAGCTCACTAAGGGGCAGCGGCTACACCTTC; CDR3: CASSSLRGSGYTF
size: few; V: TRBV7-9; J: TRBJ2-7; D: TRBD1; DNA: TGTGCCAGCAGCCCCCTAGGACAGGGGGCCAACGAGCAGTACTTC; CDR3: CASSPLGQGANEQYF
size: -; V: TRBV29-1; J: TRBJ1-2; D: -; DNA: TGCAGCGTTGAAGATCGTATAGGGTTTGGCTACACCTTC; CDR3: CSVEDRIGFGYTF
size: -; V: TRBV6-1; J: TRBJ1-2; D: TRBD1; DNA: TGTGCCAGCGGAGAGCAGGGGGCCTATGGCTACACCTTC; CDR3: CASGEQGAYGYTF
size: few; V: TRBV19; J: TRBJ1-1; D: -; DNA: TGTGCCAGTAGTATCCCCCCCCGGCGGGCGACTGAAGCTTTCTTT; CDR3: CASSIPPRRATEAFF
size: -; V: TRBV7-2; J: TRBJ2-1; D: TRBD2; DNA: TGTGCCAGCAGCTTAGCGGCACAGCGGGAGCGCAATGAGCAGTTCTTC; CDR3: CASSLAAQRERNEQFF
size: -; V: TRBV29-1; J: TRBJ2-1; D: TRBD2; DNA: TGCAGCGTAGGGACTAGCGGGGGCAATGAGCAGTTCTTC; CDR3: CSVGTSGGNEQFF
size: -; V: TRBV7-9; J: TRBJ2-5; D: -; DNA: TGTGCCAGCAGCTTAGGCAGACAGGTTCAAGAGACCCAGTACTTC; CDR3: CASSLGRQVQETQYF
size: -; V: TRBV5-1; J: TRBJ1-2; D: TRBD1; DNA: TGCGCCAGCAGCTTGGAGTTGAGGACAGGGATGAATGGCTACACCTTC; CDR3: CASSLELRTGMNGYTF
size: -; V: TRBV28; J: TRBJ2-5; D: -; DNA: TGTGCCAGCACCCCTCACCCTTGGGGCCAGACCCAGTACTTC; CDR3: CASTPHPWGQTQYF
size: few; V: TRBV11-3; J: TRBJ2-5; D: -; DNA: TGTGCCAGCAGCTTCGGCGGGACCCAAGAGACCCAGTACTTC; CDR3: CASSFGGTQETQYF
size: -; V: TRBV5-1; J: TRBJ2-7; D: TRBD1; DNA: TGCGCCAGCAGCTTGGGGACAGGGACCAACTCCTACGAGCAGTACTTC; CDR3: CASSLGTGTNSYEQYF
size: -; V: TRBV7-2; J: TRBJ2-3; D: TRBD2; DNA: TGTGCCAGCAGCAGGCTAGCTGGGGAGGGTACGCAGTATTTT; CDR3: CASSRLAGEGTQYF
size: -; V: TRBV29-1; J: TRBJ2-4; D: TRBD2; DNA: TGCAGCGTTGAAGTGCGGGGGGCTCGAAACATTCAGTACTTC; CDR3: CSVEVRGARNIQYF
size: -; V: TRBV4-2; J: TRBJ1-5; D: TRBD1; DNA: TGTGCCAGCAGCCCAGACAGGGGGGACGAGCCCCAGCATTTT; CDR3: CASSPDRGDEPQHF
size: many; V: TRBV9; J: TRBJ2-3; D: TRBD2; DNA: TGTGCCAGCAGCGTAGGGCTAGCGGGGGCCACAGATACGCAGTATTTT; CDR3: CASSVGLAGATDTQYF
size: few; V: TRBV5-1; J: TRBJ2-7; D: TRBD2; DNA: TGCGCCAGCAAACTAGCGGGACCCTACGAGCAGTACTTC; CDR3: CASKLAGPYEQYF
size: -; V: TRBV5-1; J: TRBJ2-1; D: TRBD2; DNA: TGCGCCAGCAGCCCCTTAGCGGGGGGCGGGGTGAATGAGCAGTTCTTC; CDR3: CASSPLAGGGVNEQFF